A single sample is the source of the 32 T cell receptor beta chains below, sequenced in a study of T cells after yellow fever vaccination. Via MiXCR, TCRdb re-called the 5' RACE reads, giving one row per CDR3 protein. The data show over 65,000 distinct CDR3 sequences, with 13% seen just once and approximately 25% held by the top ten. The sample in question was CD8+ T cells not binding an NS4B(214-222) dextramer, sorted from PBMCs, obtained 21 days after the first yellow fever vaccination. The receptors originated from a young man who received the YFV17D yellow fever vaccine.

This clonotype turned up a few times. This chain joins TRBV4-1 and TRBJ2-2, with TRBD1 as a possible D gene (5 bases). The CDR3 has 15 amino acids. Germline V gives CDR1 MGHRA, CDR2 YSYEKL. V was shortened by 3 bases and J by 3 bases, with 11 bases between the two germline ends. The CDR3 DNA reads TGCGCCAGCAGCCACCCAGACAGAGACACCGGGGAGCTGTTTTTT. Translation gives CASSHPDRDTGELFF.

This clonotype was recorded many times. The chain carries TRBV12-3 or TRBV12-4 and TRBJ2-2, with D uncertain. The CDR3 loop spans 11 amino acids. Trimming stripped 6 bases from V and 10 bases from J, with 9 bases between. CDR3 loop: CASSQPKELFF. The CDR3 DNA follows: TGTGCCAGCAGCCAACCTAAGGAGCTGTTTTTT.

This chain connects TRBV7-9 to TRBJ1-2, with D unresolved. Trimming stripped 0 bases from V and 5 bases from J, with 10 bases between. The CDR3 is 14 residues long. CDR1 and CDR2 from the germline V gene are SEHNR and FQNEAQ (reference sequence). The CDR3 DNA follows: TGTGCCAGCAGCTTAGCGATTTCGGCGTATGGCTACACCTTC. Encoded protein: CASSLAISAYGYTF.

This clonotype was detected a few times. The V gene is TRBV5-6, the J gene TRBJ2-3; 10 nucleotides agree with TRBD2. This CDR3 is built from 15 residues. Per the germline V gene, CDR1 is SGHDT and CDR2 is YYEEEE. The V and J ends lost 0 bases and 4 bases, in that order; junction bases with no gene match: 2. Here the CDR3 reads CASSLATSGADTQYF. Here the CDR3 DNA reads TGTGCCAGCAGCTTGGCCACTAGCGGGGCAGATACGCAGTATTTT.

This clonotype came up a few times. The V call is TRBV6-5, the J call TRBJ1-1; 7 bases fit TRBD1. CDR3 length: 19 amino acids. In germline, CDR1 is MNHEY, CDR2 SVGAGI. V lost 0 bases, J lost 1 base, and 14 bases stayed unmatched. The CDR3, as DNA: TGTGCCAGCAGTTACTCGATAGAATCCCCGCAGGGGGGGAACACTGAAGCTTTCTTT. Encoded protein: CASSYSIESPQGGNTEAFF.

J is TRBJ2-2 and V is TRBV7-6; D is undetermined. Trimming removed 2 bases at V and 8 bases at J, with 9 bases between. The CDR3 runs to 13 residues. Germline CDR1 SGHVS, CDR2 FNYEAQ. CDR3 protein: CASSLSDGGELFF. The CDR3, as DNA: TGTGCCAGCAGCTTATCCGACGGAGGGGAGCTGTTTTTT.

V and J are TRBV4-1 and TRBJ2-4, with D possibly TRBD1 on 7 matching bases. This CDR3 has 15 residues. Per the germline V gene, CDR1 is MGHRA and CDR2 is YSYEKL. V was pared by 2 bases and J by 7 bases, with 15 bases between. CDR3 nucleotides: TGCGCCAGCAGCCAAAAGTCAGGGGGGCCGAACATTCAGTACTTC. Its translation is CASSQKSGGPNIQYF.

CDR3 loop: CASSLGGTGGTETQYF. For the CDR3, the DNA is TGTGCCAGCAGCTTAGGAGGGACAGGGGGCACGGAGACCCAGTACTTC. The chain employs TRBV11-2 and TRBJ2-5, with 12 bases fitting TRBD1. V was clipped by 1 base and J by 5 bases; unmatched bases: 5. The CDR3 has 16 amino acids. Germline CDR1 reads SGHAT; CDR2 reads FQNNGV.

There are a few counts of this clonotype. The genes are TRBV5-1 and TRBJ2-5, with D maybe TRBD2 (5 bases). The CDR3 covers 16 residues. Deletions cut 0 bases from V and 5 bases from J, with 17 bases between. Per the germline V gene, CDR1 is SGHRS and CDR2 is YFSETQ. The CDR3 protein is CASSLAKVRARETQYF. DNA of the CDR3: TGCGCCAGCAGCTTGGCCAAAGTGCGGGCCCGGGAGACCCAGTACTTC. The full variable domain, its missing parts supplied by reference TRBV5-1 and TRBJ2-5, is KAGVTQTPRYLIKTRGQQVTLSCSPISGHRSVSWYQQTPGQGLQFLFEYFSETQRNKGNFPGRFSGRQFSNSRSEMNVSTLELGDSALYLCASSLAKVRARETQYFGPGTRLLVL.

This rearrangement joins TRBV13 to TRBJ2-5; 12 bases agree with TRBD2. CDR3 length: 16 amino acids. Germline loops: CDR1 PRHDT, CDR2 FYEKMQ (reference sequence). V was pared by 0 bases and J by 5 bases, with 4 bases of the junction left unmatched. The CDR3: CASSLGLAGGLETQYF. The CDR3 DNA follows: TGTGCCAGCAGCTTAGGCCTAGCGGGGGGGCTCGAGACCCAGTACTTC. Combining the CDR3 with reference TRBV13 and TRBJ2-5 gives the whole variable domain AAGVIQSPRHLIKEKRETATLKCYPIPRHDTVYWYQQGPGQDPQFLISFYEKMQSDKGSIPDRFSAQQFSDYHSELNMSSLELGDSALYFCASSLGLAGGLETQYFGPGTRLLVL.

This clonotype was counted only a few times. V usage is TRBV19 and J usage is TRBJ1-1; 10 bases agree with TRBD1. The CDR3 totals 16 residues. Germline values: CDR1 LNHDA, CDR2 SQIVND (reference sequence). V trimming: 7 bases; J trimming: 0 bases; junction bases outside the gene matches: 8. CDR3 DNA sequence: TGTGCCAGTACTAAGGACAGGGGGGGGATGAACACTGAAGCTTTCTTT. Protein sequence: CASTKDRGGMNTEAFF.

The chain joins TRBV29-1 to TRBJ1-2; D possibly corresponds to TRBD1 (5 bases). The V end was cut by 2 bases, the J end by 4 bases, with 20 bases between. The CDR3 totals 16 residues. The germline CDR1 and CDR2 sequences are SQVTM and ANQGSEA. The CDR3, as DNA: TGCAGCGTTGAAATCTGGGGGGAAGGGGCCGGCTATGGCTACACCTTC. It yields the protein CSVEIWGEGAGYGYTF.

V gene TRBV7-6 combines with J gene TRBJ2-7, with unresolved D. Germline-derived CDR1 and CDR2 are SGHVS and FNYEAQ. The CDR3 runs to 11 residues. The V end was cut by 9 bases, the J end by 3 bases, with 9 bases between. In DNA form, the CDR3 reads TGTGCCAGTACGGACGGCTACGAGCAGTACTTC. Its translation: CASTDGYEQYF.

This clonotype showed up just a few times. The chain combines TRBV11-1 with TRBJ2-1; 10 nucleotides align to TRBD2. Looked up from germline, CDR1 is SGHAT and CDR2 is FQDESV (reference sequence). The V and J ends lost 5 bases and 2 bases, in that order; junction bases with no gene match: 3. The CDR3 loop spans 15 amino acids. CDR3 residues: CASSVSGGPYNEQFF. CDR3 nucleotides: TGTGCCAGCAGCGTTAGCGGGGGGCCCTACAATGAGCAGTTCTTC.

The chain recombines TRBV12-3 or TRBV12-4 with TRBJ1-1; D unclear. There are 15 residues in the CDR3. Trimming stripped 4 bases from V and 0 bases from J, with 12 bases between. The CDR3 here is CASSSRTAMNTEAFF. CDR3 in DNA: TGTGCCAGCAGTTCCCGGACCGCAATGAACACTGAAGCTTTCTTT.

This clonotype was counted only a few times. V gene TRBV4-3 combines with J gene TRBJ2-5, with 14 bases fitting TRBD2. V shed 2 bases and J 4 bases; nucleotides not matched to a gene: 3. Germline values: CDR1 LGHNA, CDR2 YSLEER. The length of the CDR3 is 16 residues. The CDR3 loop reads CASSQTTSGGAETQYF. The DNA for the CDR3 is TGCGCCAGCAGCCAAACGACTAGCGGGGGGGCAGAGACCCAGTACTTC.

The V and J genes are TRBV29-1 and TRBJ1-2; the match to TRBD1 covers 8 bases. V lost 6 bases to trimming and J lost 7 bases; unmatched junction nucleotides: 4. The CDR3 length is 11 residues. Germline V gene sequence: CDR1 SQVTM, CDR2 ANQGSEA. Here the CDR3 reads CSVPTGGGYTF. In DNA, the CDR3 is TGCAGCGTACCTACAGGGGGTGGCTACACCTTC.

This sequence joins TRBV20-1 and TRBJ2-6; D may be TRBD1 or TRBD2 (5 bases each). The CDR3 runs 17 residues. In germline, CDR1 is DFQATT, CDR2 SNEGSKA (reference sequence). Trimming shortened V by 4 bases and J by 2 bases, and 18 bases separated the two germline ends. The DNA for the CDR3 is TGCAGTGCTATATCGCCCCTTGGGACCACTGGGGCCAACGTCCTGACTTTC. Protein sequence: CSAISPLGTTGANVLTF.

V usage is TRBV27 and J usage is TRBJ2-2; possible D gene TRBD2, 7 bases. The germline CDR1 and CDR2 sequences are MNHEY and SMNVEV (reference sequence). This CDR3 is built from 15 residues. V dropped 6 bases and J dropped 4 bases, with 15 bases sitting between them. The DNA for the CDR3 is TGTGCCAGCAGCTGGGGGGGCAAGGGCACCGGGGAGCTGTTTTTT. It codes for CASSWGGKGTGELFF.

There are a few counts of this clonotype. The CDR3 DNA reads TGTGCCAGCAGTTCGGGGGGCGGGGAGCTGTTTTTT. Amino acids: CASSSGGGELFF. The gene calls are TRBV5-6 and TRBJ2-2, with 7 bases lining up with TRBD2. Germline CDR1 is SGHDT and CDR2 is YYEEEE. There are 12 residues in the CDR3. The J segment lost 7 bases and the V segment lost 5 bases, leaving 2 bases of the junction unmatched.

In regard to this clonotype: One end of the junction is discordant with germline, which a read error may explain. The chain carries TRBV3-1 and TRBJ2-3; D possibly corresponds to TRBD2 (5 bases). The CDR3 length is 15 residues. The germline gives CDR1 LGHDT, CDR2 YNNKEL (reference sequence). The CDR3, as DNA: TGTGCCAACAGCCACACTAGGCTCCCCACAGATACGCAGTATTTT. This gives the protein CANSHTRLPTDTQYF.

The chain uses TRBV20-1 and TRBJ2-7, with 9 bases fitting TRBD1. With V trimmed by 3 bases and J by 6 bases, 6 bases remained unmatched. Germline V gene sequence: CDR1 DFQATT, CDR2 SNEGSKA (reference sequence). The CDR3 spans 13 residues. CDR3 in amino acids: CSARGNRGPEQYF. In DNA form, the CDR3 reads TGCAGTGCTAGGGGGAACAGGGGGCCCGAGCAGTACTTC.

In this sample, this clonotype turned up a few times. V is TRBV7-9 and J is TRBJ2-1; D may match TRBD1 or TRBD2 (7 bases each). The V and J ends lost 5 bases and 8 bases respectively, with 19 bases between them. The germline CDR1 and CDR2 sequences are SEHNR and FQNEAQ (reference sequence). This CDR3 is built from 15 residues. The CDR3 reads CASSRREGAAYEQFF. The CDR3 bases are TGTGCCAGCAGCCGCAGGGAGGGGGCTGCGTATGAGCAGTTCTTC.

This clonotype was counted only a few times. This CDR3 reads CASSQEVGDGYGYTF. The DNA for the CDR3 is TGCGCCAGCAGCCAAGAGGTGGGGGACGGCTATGGCTACACCTTC. The J gene is TRBJ1-2, the V gene TRBV4-3; possible D gene TRBD1, 5 bases. This CDR3 is built from 15 residues. The ends were cut back, 0 bases at V and 4 bases at J, with 12 bases in the middle. Germline loops: CDR1 LGHNA, CDR2 YSLEER.

In this sample, this clonotype turned up a few times. This chain joins TRBV2 and TRBJ1-1; D call uncertain. Germline V lookup: CDR1 SNHLY, CDR2 FYNNEI. The V end lost 3 bases, the J end lost 7 bases, and 18 bases lay between the germline ends. The CDR3 length is 15 residues. Here the CDR3 DNA reads TGTGCCAGCAGTGACCCCCCCGGGGTAGCGGATGAAGCTTTCTTT. This sequence encodes CASSDPPGVADEAFF.

V gene TRBV12-3 or TRBV12-4 combines with J gene TRBJ2-1; D is perhaps TRBD2 (5 bases). This CDR3 is 12 amino acids long. Between the trimmed V and J ends, which lost 4 bases and 9 bases, there was a span of 10 bases. The CDR3 DNA reads as TGTGCCAGCAGTTCACTAGTTTTTGAGCAGTTCTTC. Translation: CASSSLVFEQFF.

This clonotype has just a few counts. The chain combines TRBV27 with TRBJ2-5, with D possibly called TRBD1 or TRBD2 (5 bases each). The germline V gene encodes CDR1 MNHEY and CDR2 SMNVEV (reference sequence). V was pared by 3 bases and J by 5 bases, with 16 bases between. The CDR3 sequence is 15 residues long. The CDR3 nucleotides are TGTGCCAGCAGTTTGGGGGTTGGGGGTGCGGAGACCCAGTACTTC. Residues: CASSLGVGGAETQYF.

This clonotype was seen repeatedly, ten times or more. The junction and the germline gene differ at one end; a read error may be behind it. The chain is built from TRBV5-1 and TRBJ1-1; D remains ambiguous. The V gene's germline CDR1 is SGHRS and CDR2 YFSETQ. The CDR3 is 12 amino acids. Here the CDR3 DNA reads TGTGCCAGCAGCTTAGTGGGTACTGAAGCTTTCTTT. The encoded protein is CASSLVGTEAFF.

This clonotype was counted only a few times. The chain links TRBV7-3 to TRBJ2-1; 7 bases are shared with TRBD2. The CDR3 spans 15 residues. The germline CDR1 and CDR2 sequences are SGHTA and FQGTGA. Unmatched junction bases numbered 9, after V lost 3 bases and J lost 7 bases. In nucleotides, the CDR3 is TGTGCCAGCAGCTTCGTTGCCGGGGGGTTGAATGAGCAGTTCTTC. Translating gives CASSFVAGGLNEQFF.

In this sample, this clonotype turned up a few times. The V and J genes are TRBV4-1 and TRBJ2-7; 7 nucleotides line up with TRBD1. V gave up 0 bases and J gave up 0 bases; unmatched junction bases: 5. The germline gives CDR1 MGHRA, CDR2 YSYEKL. This CDR3 has 16 amino acids. The CDR3 DNA reads as TGCGCCAGCAGCCAAGATCCGGGACAGCTCTCCTACGAGCAGTACTTC. Translated: CASSQDPGQLSYEQYF.

This chain links TRBV18 with TRBJ1-2; no clear D. V dropped 3 bases and J dropped 0 bases, with 11 bases sitting between them. The germline CDR1 and CDR2 sequences are KGHSH and LQKENI. The CDR3 spans 15 residues. The CDR3 protein is CASSPGSPSNYGYTF. CDR3 coding DNA: TGTGCCAGCTCACCTGGTTCCCCGTCTAACTATGGCTACACCTTC.

CDR3: CASSTSGDLETQYF. CDR3 in DNA: TGTGCCAGCAGCACTAGCGGGGATTTAGAGACCCAGTACTTC. This sequence joins TRBV12-3 or TRBV12-4 and TRBJ2-5, with 10 positions matching TRBD2. CDR3 length: 14 residues. V lost 6 bases to trimming and J lost 4 bases; unmatched junction nucleotides: 5.